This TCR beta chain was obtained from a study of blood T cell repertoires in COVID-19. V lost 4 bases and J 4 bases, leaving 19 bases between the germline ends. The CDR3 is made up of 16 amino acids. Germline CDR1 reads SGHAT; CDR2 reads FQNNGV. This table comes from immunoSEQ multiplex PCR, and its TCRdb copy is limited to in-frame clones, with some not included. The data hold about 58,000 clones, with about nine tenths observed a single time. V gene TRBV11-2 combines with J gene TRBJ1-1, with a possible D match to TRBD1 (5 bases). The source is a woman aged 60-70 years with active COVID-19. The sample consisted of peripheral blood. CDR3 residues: CASSSLPSGVLTEAFF. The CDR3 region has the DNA TGTGCCAGCAGCTCACTCCCGTCGGGGGTCCTCACTGAAGCTTTCTTT.